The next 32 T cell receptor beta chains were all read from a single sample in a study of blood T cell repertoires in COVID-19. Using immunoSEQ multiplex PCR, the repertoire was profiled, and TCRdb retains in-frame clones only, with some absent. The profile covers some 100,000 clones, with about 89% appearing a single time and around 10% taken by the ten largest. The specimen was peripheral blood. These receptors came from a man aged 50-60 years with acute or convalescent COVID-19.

CDR3 nucleotides: TGTGCCAGCAGCTTAGGCGCTAGCGGGGGGCTAAATGAGCAGTTCTTC. Translating it yields CASSLGASGGLNEQFF. This chain uses TRBV7-2 with TRBJ2-1; TRBD2 matches 11 bases. CDR1 and CDR2 (germline): SGHTA, FQGNSA. The CDR3 spans 16 residues. Trimming at V came to 1 base and at J to 7 bases, leaving 6 bases not matched to a gene.

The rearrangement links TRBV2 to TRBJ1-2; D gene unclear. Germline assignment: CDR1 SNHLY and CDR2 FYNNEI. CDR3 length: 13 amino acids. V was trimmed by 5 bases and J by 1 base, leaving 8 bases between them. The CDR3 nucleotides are TGTGCCAGCAGTTTAGATGATAACTATGGCTACACCTTC. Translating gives CASSLDDNYGYTF.

DNA of the CDR3: TGTGCCAGCAGCTTAGCACAGCTTAACTCTGGAAACACCATATATTTT. Its translation: CASSLAQLNSGNTIYF. The chain links TRBV7-8 to TRBJ1-3; D ambiguous. The CDR3 covers 16 residues. V lost 0 bases and J 0 bases, leaving 9 bases between the germline ends. Germline lookup yields CDR1 SGHVS and CDR2 FQNEAQ.

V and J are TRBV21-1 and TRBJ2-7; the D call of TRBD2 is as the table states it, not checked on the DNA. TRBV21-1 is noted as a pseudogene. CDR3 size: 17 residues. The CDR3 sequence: CASSKAPGGVNSYEQYF. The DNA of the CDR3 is TGTGCCAGCAGCAAAGCGCCCGGGGGGGTGAACTCCTACGAGCAGTACTTC.

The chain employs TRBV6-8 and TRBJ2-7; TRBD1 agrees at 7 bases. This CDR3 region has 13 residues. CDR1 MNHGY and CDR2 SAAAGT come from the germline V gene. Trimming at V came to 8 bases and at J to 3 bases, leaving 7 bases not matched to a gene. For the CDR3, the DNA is TGTGCCAGCCCGGGACAGTTAAGCTACGAGCAGTACTTC. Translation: CASPGQLSYEQYF.

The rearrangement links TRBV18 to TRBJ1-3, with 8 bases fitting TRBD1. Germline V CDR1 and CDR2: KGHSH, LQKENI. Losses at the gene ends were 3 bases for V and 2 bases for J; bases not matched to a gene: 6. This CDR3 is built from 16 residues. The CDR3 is CASSPFDRGTGNTIYF. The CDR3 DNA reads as TGTGCCAGCTCACCTTTTGACAGGGGAACTGGAAACACCATATATTTT.

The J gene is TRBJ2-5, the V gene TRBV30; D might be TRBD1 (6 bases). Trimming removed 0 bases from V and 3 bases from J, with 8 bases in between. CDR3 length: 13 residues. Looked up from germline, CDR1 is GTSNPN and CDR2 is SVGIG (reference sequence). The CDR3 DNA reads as TGTGCCTGGAGTGTTTCAGGGGAAGAGACCCAGTACTTC. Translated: CAWSVSGEETQYF.

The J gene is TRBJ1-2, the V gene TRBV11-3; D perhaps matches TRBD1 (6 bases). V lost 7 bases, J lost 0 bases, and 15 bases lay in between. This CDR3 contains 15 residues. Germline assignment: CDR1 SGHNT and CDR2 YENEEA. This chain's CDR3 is CASTRATGPNYGYTF. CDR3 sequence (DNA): TGTGCCAGCACCCGAGCCACAGGGCCTAACTATGGCTACACCTTC.

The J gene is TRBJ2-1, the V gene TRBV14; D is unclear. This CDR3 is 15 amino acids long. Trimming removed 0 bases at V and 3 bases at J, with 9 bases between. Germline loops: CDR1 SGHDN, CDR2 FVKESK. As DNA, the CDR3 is TGTGCCAGCAGCCAAGAGGCTAGAATCTACAATGAGCAGTTCTTC. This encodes CASSQEARIYNEQFF.

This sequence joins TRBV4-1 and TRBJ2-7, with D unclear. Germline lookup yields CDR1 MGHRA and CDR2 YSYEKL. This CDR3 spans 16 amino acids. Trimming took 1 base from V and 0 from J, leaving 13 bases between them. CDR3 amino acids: CASSQAIPGASYEQYF. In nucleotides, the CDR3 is TGCGCCAGCAGCCAAGCCATCCCGGGTGCCTCCTACGAGCAGTACTTC.

The CDR3 bases are TGTGCCAGCTCACCATCCGCGGTTAACTATGGCTACACCTTC. It is translated as CASSPSAVNYGYTF. The chain carries TRBV18 and TRBJ1-2; D is undetermined. Trimming pared 2 bases from V and 1 base from J, leaving 8 bases between. The CDR3 has 14 residues. Germline V gives CDR1 KGHSH, CDR2 LQKENI.

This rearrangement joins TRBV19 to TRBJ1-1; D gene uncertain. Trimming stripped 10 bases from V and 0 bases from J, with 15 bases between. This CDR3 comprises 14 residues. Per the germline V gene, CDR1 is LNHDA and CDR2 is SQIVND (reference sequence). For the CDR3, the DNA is TGTGCCACCACCTCCCTGACTTTGAACACTGAAGCTTTCTTT. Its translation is CATTSLTLNTEAFF.

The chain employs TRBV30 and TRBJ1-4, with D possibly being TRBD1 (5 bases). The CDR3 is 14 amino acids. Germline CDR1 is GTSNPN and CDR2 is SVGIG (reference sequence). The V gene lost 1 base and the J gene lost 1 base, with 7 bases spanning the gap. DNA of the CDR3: TGTGCCTGGAGTGCAGGGATAACTAATGAAAAACTGTTTTTT. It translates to CAWSAGITNEKLFF.

CDR3 protein: CASSYWGGGGELFF. CDR3 bases: TGTGCCAGCAGCTATTGGGGGGGCGGCGGGGAGCTGTTTTTT. The rearrangement links TRBV7-2 to TRBJ2-2; D may be TRBD2 (7 bases). The V gene lost 4 bases and the J gene lost 7 bases, with 13 bases spanning the gap. CDR1 is SGHTA and CDR2 is FQGNSA in the germline V gene. The CDR3 is 14 residues long.

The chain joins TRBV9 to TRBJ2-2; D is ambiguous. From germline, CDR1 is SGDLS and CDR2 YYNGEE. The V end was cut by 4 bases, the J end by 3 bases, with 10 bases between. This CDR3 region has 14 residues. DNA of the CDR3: TGTGCCAGCAGCATCTATGAGGACACCGGGGAGCTGTTTTTT. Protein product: CASSIYEDTGELFF.

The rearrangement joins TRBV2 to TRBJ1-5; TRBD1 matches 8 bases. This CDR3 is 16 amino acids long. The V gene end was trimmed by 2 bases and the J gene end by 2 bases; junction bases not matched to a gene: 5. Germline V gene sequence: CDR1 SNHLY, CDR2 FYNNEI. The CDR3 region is CASSESSTGGNQPQHF. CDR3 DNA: TGTGCCAGCAGTGAATCTTCGACAGGGGGCAATCAGCCCCAGCATTTT.

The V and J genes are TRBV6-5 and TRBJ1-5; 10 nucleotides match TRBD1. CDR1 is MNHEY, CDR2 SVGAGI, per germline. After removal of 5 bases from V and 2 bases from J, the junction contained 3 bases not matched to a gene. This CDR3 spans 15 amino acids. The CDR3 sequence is CASSLGTGGNQPQHF. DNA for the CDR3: TGTGCCAGCAGTCTCGGGACAGGGGGCAATCAGCCCCAGCATTTT.

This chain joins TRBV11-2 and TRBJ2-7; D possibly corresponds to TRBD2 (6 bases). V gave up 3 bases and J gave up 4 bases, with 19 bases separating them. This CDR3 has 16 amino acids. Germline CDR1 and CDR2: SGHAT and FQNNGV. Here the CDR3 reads CASSLTSGVRDYEQYF. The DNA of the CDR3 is TGTGCCAGCAGCTTGACCTCGGGAGTAAGGGATTACGAGCAGTACTTC.

For the CDR3, the DNA is TGTGCCAGCAGCCTACAGGGCTACGAGCAGTACTTC. Translation: CASSLQGYEQYF. The chain is built from TRBV9 and TRBJ2-7, with a possible D match to TRBD1 (6 bases). The V end was cut by 4 bases, the J end by 3 bases, with 8 bases between. CDR1 is SGDLS, CDR2 YYNGEE, per germline. This CDR3 contains 12 residues.

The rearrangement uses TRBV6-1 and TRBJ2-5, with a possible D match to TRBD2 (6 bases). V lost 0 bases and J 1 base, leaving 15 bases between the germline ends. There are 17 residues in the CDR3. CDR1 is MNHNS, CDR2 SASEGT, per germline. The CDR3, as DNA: TGTGCCAGCAGTGAAGCGCGGGTATGGAGGGCCCAAGAGACCCAGTACTTC. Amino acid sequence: CASSEARVWRAQETQYF.

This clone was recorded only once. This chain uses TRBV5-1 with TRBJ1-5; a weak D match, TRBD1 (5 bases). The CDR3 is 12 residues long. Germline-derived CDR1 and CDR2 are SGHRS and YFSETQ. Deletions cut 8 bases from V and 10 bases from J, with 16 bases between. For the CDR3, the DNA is TGCGCCAGGATACATCGACAGAGTCCCCAGCATTTT. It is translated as CARIHRQSPQHF. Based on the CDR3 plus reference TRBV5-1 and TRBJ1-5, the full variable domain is KAGVTQTPRYLIKTRGQQVTLSCSPISGHRSVSWYQQTPGQGLQFLFEYFSETQRNKGNFPGRFSGRQFSNSRSEMNVSTLELGDSALYLCARIHRQSPQHFGDGTRLSIL.

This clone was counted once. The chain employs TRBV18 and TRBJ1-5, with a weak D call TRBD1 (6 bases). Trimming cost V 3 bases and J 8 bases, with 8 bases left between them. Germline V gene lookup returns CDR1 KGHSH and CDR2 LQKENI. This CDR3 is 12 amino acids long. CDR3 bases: TGTGCCAGCTCACCCAGGGGTGAGCCCCAGCATTTT. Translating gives CASSPRGEPQHF.

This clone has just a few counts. The CDR3 loop is CAWKRLEAFF. CDR3 coding DNA: TGTGCCTGGAAGCGGCTTGAAGCTTTCTTT. The V and J genes are TRBV30 and TRBJ1-1; D uncertain. Per germline, CDR1 GTSNPN and CDR2 SVGIG (reference sequence). V was cut by 4 bases and J by 7 bases, with 7 bases left in between. This CDR3 has 10 amino acids. Complete variable domain (other parts from reference TRBV30 and TRBJ1-1): SQTIHQWPATLVQPVGSPLSLECTVEGTSNPNLYWYRQAAGRGLQLLFYSVGIGQISSEVPQNLSASRPQDRQFILSSKKLLLSDSGFYLCAWKRLEAFFGQGTRLTVV.

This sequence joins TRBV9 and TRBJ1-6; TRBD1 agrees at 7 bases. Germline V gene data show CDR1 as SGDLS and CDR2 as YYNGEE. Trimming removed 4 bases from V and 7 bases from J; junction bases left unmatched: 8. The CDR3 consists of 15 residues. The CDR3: CASSIDRVGNSPLHF. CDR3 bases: TGTGCCAGCAGCATAGACAGGGTGGGGAATTCACCCCTCCACTTT.

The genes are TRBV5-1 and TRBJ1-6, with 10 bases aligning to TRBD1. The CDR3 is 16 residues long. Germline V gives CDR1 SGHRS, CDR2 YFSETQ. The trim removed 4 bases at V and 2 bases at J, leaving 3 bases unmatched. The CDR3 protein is CASSGGQGAYNSPLHF. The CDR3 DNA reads TGCGCCAGCAGCGGCGGACAGGGGGCCTATAATTCACCCCTCCACTTT.

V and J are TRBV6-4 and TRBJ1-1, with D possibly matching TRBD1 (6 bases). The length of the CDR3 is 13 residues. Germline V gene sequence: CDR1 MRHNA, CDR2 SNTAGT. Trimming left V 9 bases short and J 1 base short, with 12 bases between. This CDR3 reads CARGDIPNTEAFF. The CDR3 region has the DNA TGTGCCAGGGGGGACATTCCGAACACTGAAGCTTTCTTT.

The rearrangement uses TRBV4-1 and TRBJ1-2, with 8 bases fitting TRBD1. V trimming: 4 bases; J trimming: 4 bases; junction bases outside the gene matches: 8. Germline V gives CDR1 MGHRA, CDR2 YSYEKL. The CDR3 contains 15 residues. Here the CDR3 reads CASSPKTGATYGYTF. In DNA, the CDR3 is TGCGCCAGCAGCCCCAAGACAGGGGCTACCTATGGCTACACCTTC.

In DNA, the CDR3 is TGTGCCAGCTCACCCACAGGGGCGAGGACTGAAGCTTTCTTT. This codes for CASSPTGARTEAFF. The chain combines TRBV18 with TRBJ1-1; 7 bases are a match to TRBD1. Germline V CDR1 and CDR2: KGHSH, LQKENI. V dropped 3 bases and J dropped 5; count of bases not matched to a gene: 6. There are 14 residues in the CDR3.

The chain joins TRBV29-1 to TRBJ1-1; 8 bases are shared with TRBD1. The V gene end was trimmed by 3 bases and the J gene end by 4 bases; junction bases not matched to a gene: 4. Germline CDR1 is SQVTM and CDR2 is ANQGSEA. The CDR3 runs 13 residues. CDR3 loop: CSVETGAATEAFF. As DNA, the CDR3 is TGCAGCGTTGAGACAGGGGCGGCCACTGAAGCTTTCTTT.

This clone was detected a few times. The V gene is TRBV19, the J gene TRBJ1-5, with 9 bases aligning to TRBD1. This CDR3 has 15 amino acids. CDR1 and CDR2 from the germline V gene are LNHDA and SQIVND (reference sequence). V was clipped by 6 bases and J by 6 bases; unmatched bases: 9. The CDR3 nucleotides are TGTGCCAGTAGACCACAGGGGGCAGATCGTCAGCCCCAGCATTTT. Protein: CASRPQGADRQPQHF.

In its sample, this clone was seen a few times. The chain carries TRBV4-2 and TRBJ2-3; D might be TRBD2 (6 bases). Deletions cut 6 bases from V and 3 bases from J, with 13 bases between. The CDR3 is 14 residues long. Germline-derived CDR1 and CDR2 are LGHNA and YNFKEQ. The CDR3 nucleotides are TGTGCCAGCAGATCTAACGGGAGAACAGATACGCAGTATTTT. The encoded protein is CASRSNGRTDTQYF.

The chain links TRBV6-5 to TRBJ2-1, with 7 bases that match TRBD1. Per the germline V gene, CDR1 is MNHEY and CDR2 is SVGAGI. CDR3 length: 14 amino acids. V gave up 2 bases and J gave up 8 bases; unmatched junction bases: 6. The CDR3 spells CASSYNGQAHEQFF. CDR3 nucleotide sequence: TGTGCCAGCAGTTACAACGGACAGGCCCATGAGCAGTTCTTC.